Listed here are 26 T cell receptor beta chains from one sample, sequenced in a study of cytomegalovirus exposure and HLA in healthy donors. The table came from immunoSEQ multiplex PCR; TCRdb's copy has only in-frame clones and leaves some out. The table lists tens of thousands of clones, over 85% of them singletons. The sample was PBMCs. Every receptor here comes from a man in his late teens or twenties in good health and CMV-seronegative.

V gene TRBV7-2 combines with J gene TRBJ1-5; unclear D gene. This CDR3 has 15 amino acids. Between the trimmed V and J ends, which lost 5 bases and 0 bases, there was a span of 11 bases. Germline-derived CDR1 and CDR2 are SGHTA and FQGNSA. CDR3 loop: CASSPPGFSNQPQHF. In DNA, the CDR3 is TGTGCCAGCAGCCCTCCCGGTTTTAGCAATCAGCCCCAGCATTTT.

Written as DNA, the CDR3 is TGTGCCTGGAGCCGTATGAACACTGAAGCTTTCTTT. Translation gives CAWSRMNTEAFF. This chain joins TRBV30 and TRBJ1-1; no clear D. The CDR3 is 12 residues long. CDR1 and CDR2 from the germline V gene are GTSNPN and SVGIG (reference sequence). V lost 3 bases to trimming and J lost 0 bases, with 5 bases between them.

This chain joins TRBV9 and TRBJ2-7, with 7 bases aligning to TRBD1. The CDR3 covers 15 residues. Looked up from germline, CDR1 is SGDLS and CDR2 is YYNGEE. The V and J ends lost 2 bases and 1 base, in that order; junction bases with no gene match: 6. The CDR3 protein is CASSVRDSLSYEQYF. DNA of the CDR3: TGTGCCAGCAGCGTCCGGGACAGCTTATCCTACGAGCAGTACTTC.

The chain is built from TRBV27 and TRBJ2-7, with 7 bases lining up with TRBD1. The J segment lost 3 bases and the V segment lost 4 bases, leaving 6 bases of the junction unmatched. This CDR3 is 14 amino acids long. Germline V gene sequence: CDR1 MNHEY, CDR2 SMNVEV (reference sequence). The CDR3 sequence: CASSWGQRSYEQYF. CDR3 DNA: TGTGCCAGCAGTTGGGGACAGAGAAGCTACGAGCAGTACTTC.

The DNA for the CDR3 is TGTGCCAGCAGCTTATTAACCCTATCGGATGGCTACACCTTC. Translating gives CASSLLTLSDGYTF. The genes are TRBV7-9 and TRBJ1-2, with D unclear. V was clipped by 2 bases and J by 6 bases, with 13 bases between them. CDR1 and CDR2 (germline): SEHNR, FQNEAQ (reference sequence). The CDR3 has 14 residues.

V and J are TRBV19 and TRBJ2-7; 10 bases map to TRBD2. Trimming cost V 6 bases and J 6 bases; bases outside gene matches: 8. Per the germline V gene, CDR1 is LNHDA and CDR2 is SQIVND (reference sequence). This CDR3 contains 14 residues. The CDR3 DNA sequence: TGTGCCAGTAGCGTACTAGCGGGAATGGGCGAGCAGTACTTC. Translated: CASSVLAGMGEQYF.

V and J are TRBV21-1 and TRBJ2-5; TRBD1 is the table's D call and was not checked against the DNA. TRBV21-1 is a listed pseudogene. The CDR3 is made up of 15 amino acids. The CDR3 DNA reads as TGTGCCAGCAGCAAAGAGAGGAACAGGAAAGAGACCCAGTACTTC. Translation: CASSKERNRKETQYF.

The CDR3 DNA follows: TGTGCCAGCAGCTTATCACTAGCGGGGAACAATGAGCAGTTCTTC. It translates to CASSLSLAGNNEQFF. The rearrangement uses TRBV11-3 and TRBJ2-1; 10 bases are shared with TRBD2. CDR3 size: 15 residues. V was pared by 2 bases and J by 5 bases, with 3 bases of the junction left unmatched. Per the germline V gene, CDR1 is SGHNT and CDR2 is YENEEA.

V usage is TRBV7-9 and J usage is TRBJ2-1, with D maybe TRBD2 (6 bases). Trimming shortened V by 5 bases and J by 12 bases, and 17 bases separated the two germline ends. The germline V gene encodes CDR1 SEHNR and CDR2 FQNEAQ (reference sequence). This CDR3 region has 13 residues. The CDR3 spells CASSQMTSFRQFF. CDR3 DNA sequence: TGTGCCAGCAGCCAGATGACTAGTTTCAGGCAGTTCTTC. Full variable domain (remainder filled in from reference TRBV7-9 and TRBJ2-1): DTGVSQNPRHKITKRGQNVTFRCDPISEHNRLYWYRQTLGQGPEFLTYFQNEAQLEKSRLLSDRFSAERPKGSFSTLEIQRTEQGDSAMYLCASSQMTSFRQFFGPGTRLTVL.

The chain carries TRBV27 and TRBJ2-7; D may be TRBD2 (6 bases). The V end lost 6 bases, the J end lost 3 bases, and 15 bases lay between the germline ends. Germline V lookup: CDR1 MNHEY, CDR2 SMNVEV (reference sequence). The CDR3 runs to 14 residues. Here the CDR3 reads CASRSLQDYYEQYF. As DNA, the CDR3 is TGTGCCAGCAGATCCCTACAGGACTACTACGAGCAGTACTTC.

J is TRBJ2-5 and V is TRBV2, with a tentative D call TRBD1 (5 bases). V lost 4 bases and J lost 2, with 14 bases in between. CDR1 is SNHLY and CDR2 is FYNNEI in the germline V gene. The CDR3 is 15 residues long. CDR3 residues: CASSADTFVQETQYF. DNA for the CDR3: TGTGCCAGCAGTGCGGACACATTCGTTCAAGAGACCCAGTACTTC.

The rearrangement links TRBV5-8 to TRBJ1-5, with a possible D match to TRBD1 (5 bases). The V end was cut by 4 bases, the J end by 0 bases, with 14 bases between. Germline V lookup: CDR1 SGHTS, CDR2 YDEGEE. The CDR3 has 16 amino acids. In DNA, the CDR3 is TGTGCCAGCAGCCATCAGGACACCTTTAGCAATCAGCCCCAGCATTTT. Translated, it gives CASSHQDTFSNQPQHF. Full variable domain (outside the CDR3, taken from reference TRBV5-8 and TRBJ1-5): EAGVTQSPTHLIKTRGQQATLRCSPISGHTSVYWYQQALGLGLQFLLWYDEGEERNRGNFPPRFSGRQFPNYSSELNVNALELEDSALYLCASSHQDTFSNQPQHFGDGTRLSIL.

This chain uses TRBV5-4 with TRBJ2-5; 7 positions match TRBD2. Germline V gene lookup returns CDR1 SGHNT and CDR2 YYREEE (reference sequence). J was trimmed by 7 bases and V by 6 bases; bases with no gene match: 15. The CDR3 extends over 15 amino acids. In nucleotides, the CDR3 is TGTGCCAGCACTTCGGCTAGCGGAGGCTCGGGGACCCAGTACTTC. Translated: CASTSASGGSGTQYF. The full variable domain, rest sourced from reference TRBV5-4 and TRBJ2-5, is ETGVTQSPTHLIKTRGQQVTLRCSSQSGHNTVSWYQQALGQGPQFIFQYYREEENGRGNFPPRFSGLQFPNYSSELNVNALELDDSALYLCASTSASGGSGTQYFGPGTRLLVL.

This chain joins TRBV7-2 and TRBJ2-1, with 13 bases aligning to TRBD2. V shed 3 bases and J 7 bases; nucleotides not matched to a gene: 6. Germline V gene data show CDR1 as SGHTA and CDR2 as FQGNSA. This CDR3 comprises 16 residues. CDR3 in DNA: TGTGCCAGCAGCTTTAAGGGGACTAGCGGGACGAATGAGCAGTTCTTC. Translation: CASSFKGTSGTNEQFF.

The chain combines TRBV2 with TRBJ2-1; 9 bases agree with TRBD2. The CDR3 is 15 amino acids. Germline V gene data show CDR1 as SNHLY and CDR2 as FYNNEI. V trimming: 8 bases; J trimming: 8 bases; junction bases outside the gene matches: 13. CDR3 in DNA: TGTGCCAGCTATGGGTTTAGCGGGAGTATCGATGAGCAGTTCTTC. Amino acids: CASYGFSGSIDEQFF.

The chain uses TRBV30 and TRBJ2-2, with 10 bases identical to TRBD2. Germline trimming cut 4 bases from V and 6 bases from J; bases unmatched to any gene: 8. Germline CDR1 reads GTSNPN; CDR2 reads SVGIG (reference sequence). The CDR3 has 15 residues. The CDR3 nucleotides read TGTGCCTGGAACCTAGCGGGAGTTCTTGCCGGGGAGCTGTTTTTT. Protein product: CAWNLAGVLAGELFF.

This rearrangement joins TRBV9 to TRBJ2-6; D might be TRBD2 (5 bases). The CDR3 extends over 15 amino acids. Between the trimmed V and J ends, which lost 4 bases and 0 bases, there was a span of 8 bases. Germline CDR1 is SGDLS and CDR2 is YYNGEE. The CDR3 loop is CASSLAGSGANVLTF. The DNA of the CDR3 is TGTGCCAGCAGCCTAGCAGGCTCTGGGGCCAACGTCCTGACTTTC.

V is TRBV4-1 and J is TRBJ2-7; no definite D call. The V gene's germline CDR1 is MGHRA and CDR2 YSYEKL. With 0 bases removed from V and 3 bases from J, the gap between germline ends came to 12 bases. This CDR3 contains 15 residues. The CDR3 sequence: CASSQDYDFIYEQYF. The CDR3 bases are TGCGCCAGCAGCCAAGATTACGACTTCATCTACGAGCAGTACTTC.

This clone was observed a single time. V usage is TRBV11-3 and J usage is TRBJ2-5; perhaps TRBD1 as D (5 bases). Germline loops: CDR1 SGHNT, CDR2 YENEEA. The CDR3 loop spans 15 amino acids. Trimming left V 5 bases short and J 5 bases short, with 18 bases between. CDR3 amino acids: CASSVHQGNTETQYF. The CDR3 coding sequence is TGTGCCAGCAGCGTACACCAGGGAAACACGGAGACCCAGTACTTC.

The CDR3 DNA follows: TGTGCCAGCAGTGAAACGACCGCGGGGTGGAATCAGCCCCAGCATTTT. It codes for CASSETTAGWNQPQHF. The chain links TRBV6-1 to TRBJ1-5; D uncertain. Between the trimmed V and J ends, which lost 2 bases and 4 bases, there was a span of 15 bases. CDR1 is MNHNS, CDR2 SASEGT, per germline. This CDR3 has 16 amino acids.

The gene calls are TRBV7-2 and TRBJ1-3; 8 bases are a match to TRBD1. The J segment lost 1 base and the V segment lost 5 bases, leaving 7 bases of the junction unmatched. This CDR3 has 16 residues. Germline lookup yields CDR1 SGHTA and CDR2 FQGNSA. The CDR3 nucleotides are TGTGCCAGCAGCCCGATAGACAGGGGTTCTGGAAACACCATATATTTT. Its translation: CASSPIDRGSGNTIYF.

V gene TRBV6-6 combines with J gene TRBJ1-1, with D possibly matching TRBD1 (5 bases). The CDR3 totals 14 residues. Trimming pared 2 bases from V and 5 bases from J, leaving 12 bases between. CDR1 MNHNY and CDR2 SVGAGI come from the germline V gene (reference sequence). The CDR3 sequence: CASSYRGENTEAFF. The CDR3 DNA follows: TGTGCCAGCAGTTACCGGGGGGAGAATACTGAAGCTTTCTTT.

The V gene is TRBV18, the J gene TRBJ2-3; no firm D call. Germline V gene lookup returns CDR1 KGHSH and CDR2 LQKENI. This CDR3 has 12 residues. The V end was cut by 3 bases, the J end by 3 bases, with 4 bases between. CDR3 protein: CASSPKTDTQYF. CDR3 DNA: TGTGCCAGCTCACCCAAAACAGATACGCAGTATTTT.

This chain connects TRBV18 to TRBJ2-1, with D maybe TRBD2 (5 bases). CDR1 KGHSH and CDR2 LQKENI come from the germline V gene. CDR3 length equals 17 residues. Trimming removed 1 base from V and 5 bases from J, with 18 bases in between. CDR3 in DNA: TGTGCCAGCTCACCACGGAATCTAGCTCGTTCCCACAATGAGCAGTTCTTC. It yields the protein CASSPRNLARSHNEQFF. The variable domain in full, with the rest retrieved from reference TRBV18 and TRBJ2-1, is NAGVMQNPRHLVRRRGQEARLRCSPMKGHSHVYWYRQLPEEGLKFMVYLQKENIIDESGMPKERFSAEFPKEGPSILRIQQVVRGDSAAYFCASSPRNLARSHNEQFFGPGTRLTVL.

The chain carries TRBV5-4 and TRBJ1-2, with a possible D match to TRBD1 (5 bases). The germline V gene encodes CDR1 SGHNT and CDR2 YYREEE (reference sequence). V shed 6 bases and J shed 2 bases, with 20 bases lying between them. The CDR3 covers 16 residues. As DNA, the CDR3 is TGTGCCAGCACCGAAGGGTGGGGGAGGGACAACTATGGCTACACCTTC. Translated: CASTEGWGRDNYGYTF.

The CDR3 is CASRLSGGSYEQYF. The DNA of the CDR3 is TGTGCCAGCAGGCTCTCAGGGGGTTCCTACGAGCAGTACTTC. This chain links TRBV27 with TRBJ2-7, with 7 bases aligning to TRBD1. V lost 6 bases, J lost 1 base, and 6 bases stayed unmatched. CDR1 and CDR2 (germline): MNHEY, SMNVEV (reference sequence). There are 14 residues in the CDR3.